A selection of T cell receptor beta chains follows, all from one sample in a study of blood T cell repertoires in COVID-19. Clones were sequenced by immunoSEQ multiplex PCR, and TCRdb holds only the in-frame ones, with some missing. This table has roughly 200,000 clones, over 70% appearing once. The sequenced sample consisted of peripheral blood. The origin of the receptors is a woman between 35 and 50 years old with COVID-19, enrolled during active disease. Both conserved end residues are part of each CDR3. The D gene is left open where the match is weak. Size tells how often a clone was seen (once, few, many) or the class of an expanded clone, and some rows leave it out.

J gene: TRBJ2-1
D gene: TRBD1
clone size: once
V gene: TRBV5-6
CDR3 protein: CASSFFRDRVSNEQFF
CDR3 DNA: TGTGCCAGCAGCTTCTTCCGGGACAGGGTCTCCAATGAGCAGTTCTTC

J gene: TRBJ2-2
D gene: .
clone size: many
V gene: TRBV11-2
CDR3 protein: CASSYTERELFF
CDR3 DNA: TGTGCCAGCAGTTACACAGAAAGGGAGCTGTTTTTT

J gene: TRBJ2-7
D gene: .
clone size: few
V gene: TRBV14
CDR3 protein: CASSLGGTVYEQYF
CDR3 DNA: TGTGCCAGCAGCCTTGGGGGCACGGTTTACGAGCAGTACTTC

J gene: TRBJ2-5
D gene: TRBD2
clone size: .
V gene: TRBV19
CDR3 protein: CASRELAGAKETQYF
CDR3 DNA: TGTGCCAGTAGGGAACTAGCGGGAGCTAAAGAGACCCAGTACTTC

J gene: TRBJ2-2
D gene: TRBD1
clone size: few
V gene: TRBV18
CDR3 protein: CASSPPGTGGTGELFF
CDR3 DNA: TGTGCCAGCTCACCACCAGGGACAGGGGGAACCGGGGAGCTGTTTTTT

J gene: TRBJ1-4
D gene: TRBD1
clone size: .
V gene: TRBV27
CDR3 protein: CASSWAAGGQLFF
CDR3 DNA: TGTGCCAGCAGTTGGGCGGCAGGGGGACAACTGTTTTTT

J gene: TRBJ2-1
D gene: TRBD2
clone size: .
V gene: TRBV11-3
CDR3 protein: CASSSGTSNEQFF
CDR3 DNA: TGTGCCAGCAGCTCAGGGACTAGCAATGAGCAGTTCTTC

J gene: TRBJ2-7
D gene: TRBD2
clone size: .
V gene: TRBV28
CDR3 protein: CASSLGAGAFGQYF
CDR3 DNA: TGTGCCAGCAGTTTGGGAGCGGGGGCCTTTGGGCAGTACTTC

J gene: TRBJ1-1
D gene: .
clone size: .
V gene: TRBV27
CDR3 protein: CASSGGAERIIMNTEAFF
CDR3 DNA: TGTGCCAGCAGTGGCGGTGCCGAGAGAATTATAATGAACACTGAAGCTTTCTTT

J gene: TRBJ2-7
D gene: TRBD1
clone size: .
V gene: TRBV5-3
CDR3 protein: CARSLVRDRPYEQYF
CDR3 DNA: TGTGCCAGAAGCCTGGTCCGGGACAGACCCTACGAGCAGTACTTC

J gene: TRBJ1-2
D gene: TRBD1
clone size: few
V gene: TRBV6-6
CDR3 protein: CASSSSGTEHTF
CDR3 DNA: TGTGCCAGCAGTTCCTCCGGGACAGAGCACACCTTC

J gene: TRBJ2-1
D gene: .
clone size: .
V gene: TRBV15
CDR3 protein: CATKDSTDNEQFF
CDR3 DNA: TGTGCCACCAAGGACAGCACGGACAATGAGCAGTTCTTC

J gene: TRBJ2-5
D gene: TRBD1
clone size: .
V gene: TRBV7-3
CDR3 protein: CASSGTGVRETQYF
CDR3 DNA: TGTGCCAGCAGCGGGACAGGAGTCCGAGAGACCCAGTACTTC

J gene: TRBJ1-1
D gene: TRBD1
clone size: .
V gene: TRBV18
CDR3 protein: CASSQGQGGNTEAFF
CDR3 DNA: TGTGCCAGCTCACAGGGACAGGGTGGGAACACTGAAGCTTTCTTT

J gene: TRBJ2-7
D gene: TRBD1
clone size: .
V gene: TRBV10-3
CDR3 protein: CAISPGQANEQYF
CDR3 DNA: TGTGCCATCAGTCCGGGACAGGCTAACGAGCAGTACTTC

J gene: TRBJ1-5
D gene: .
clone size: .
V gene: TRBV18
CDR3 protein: CASSEDSPNQPQHF
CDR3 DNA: TGTGCCAGCTCAGAAGACAGCCCTAATCAGCCCCAGCATTTT

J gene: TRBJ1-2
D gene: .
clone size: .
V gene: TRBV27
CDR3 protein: CASSPKRVYGYTF
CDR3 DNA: TGTGCCAGCAGTCCGAAGAGGGTTTATGGCTACACCTTC

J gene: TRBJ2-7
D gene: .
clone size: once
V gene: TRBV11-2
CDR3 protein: CASSVKAQGEQYF
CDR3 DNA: TGTGCCAGCAGCGTAAAGGCCCAGGGAGAGCAGTACTTC

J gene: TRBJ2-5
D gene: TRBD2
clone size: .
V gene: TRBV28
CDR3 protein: CASSLLAGGRETQYF
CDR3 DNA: TGTGCCAGCAGTTTATTAGCGGGAGGTAGAGAGACCCAGTACTTC

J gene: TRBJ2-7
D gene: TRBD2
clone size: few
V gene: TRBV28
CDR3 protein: CASSLRLAGDRYEQYF
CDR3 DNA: TGTGCCAGCAGTCTTCGACTAGCGGGAGACCGTTACGAGCAGTACTTC

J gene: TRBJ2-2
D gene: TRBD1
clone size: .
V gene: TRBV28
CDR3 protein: CASGQVVGELFF
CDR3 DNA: TGTGCCAGCGGACAGGTCGTCGGGGAGCTGTTTTTT

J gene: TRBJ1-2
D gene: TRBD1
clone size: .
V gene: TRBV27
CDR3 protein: CASSLQDRVGVGYTF
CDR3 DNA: TGTGCCAGCAGTTTGCAGGACAGGGTTGGGGTGGGCTACACCTTC

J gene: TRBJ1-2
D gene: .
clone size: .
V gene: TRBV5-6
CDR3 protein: CASGRSRLYGYTF
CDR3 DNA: TGTGCCAGCGGGCGCTCTCGCCTCTATGGCTACACCTTC

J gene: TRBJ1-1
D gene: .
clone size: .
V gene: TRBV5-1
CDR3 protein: CASRLTGSPNTEAFF
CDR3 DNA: TGCGCCAGCAGATTGACGGGGTCTCCGAACACTGAAGCTTTCTTT

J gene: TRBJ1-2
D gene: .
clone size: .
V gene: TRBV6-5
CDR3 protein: CASGSSLGHYGYTF
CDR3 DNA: TGTGCCAGCGGGTCCTCCCTGGGCCACTATGGCTACACCTTC

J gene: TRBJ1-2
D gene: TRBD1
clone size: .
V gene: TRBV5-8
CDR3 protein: CASTPDRDYGYTF
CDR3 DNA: TGTGCCAGCACCCCCGACAGGGACTATGGCTACACCTTC

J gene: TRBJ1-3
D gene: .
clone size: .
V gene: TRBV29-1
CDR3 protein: CSVSSGNTIYF
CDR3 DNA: TGCAGCGTTTCGAGTGGAAACACCATATATTTT

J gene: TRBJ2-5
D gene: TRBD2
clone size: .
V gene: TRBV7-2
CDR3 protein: CASSLALAGAETQYF
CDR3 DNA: TGTGCCAGCAGCTTAGCGTTAGCGGGAGCGGAGACCCAGTACTTC

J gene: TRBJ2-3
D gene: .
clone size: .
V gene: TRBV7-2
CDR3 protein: CASSLNWGADTQYF
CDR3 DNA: TGTGCCAGCAGCTTAAACTGGGGCGCAGATACGCAGTATTTT

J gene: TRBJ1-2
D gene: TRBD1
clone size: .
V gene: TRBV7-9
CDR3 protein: CASRDGQGALGGYTF
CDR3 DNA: TGTGCCAGCAGGGACGGACAGGGGGCGTTGGGTGGCTACACCTTC

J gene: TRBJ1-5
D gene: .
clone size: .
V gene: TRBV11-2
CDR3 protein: CASSLAVGARGNQPQHF
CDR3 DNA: TGTGCCAGCAGCTTAGCAGTGGGGGCGCGTGGCAATCAGCCCCAGCATTTT

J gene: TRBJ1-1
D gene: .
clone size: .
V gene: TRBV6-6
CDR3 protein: CASSYQGLAFF
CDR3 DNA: TGTGCCAGCAGTTACCAGGGACTTGCTTTCTTT

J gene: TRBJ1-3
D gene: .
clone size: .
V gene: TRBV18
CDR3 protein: CASSSGGGKTGNTIYF
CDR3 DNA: TGTGCCAGCTCAAGCGGGGGCGGGAAGACTGGAAACACCATATATTTT

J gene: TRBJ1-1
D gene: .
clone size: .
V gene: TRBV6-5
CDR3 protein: CASTIGSGTEAFF
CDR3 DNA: TGTGCCAGCACCATCGGCAGCGGCACTGAAGCTTTCTTT

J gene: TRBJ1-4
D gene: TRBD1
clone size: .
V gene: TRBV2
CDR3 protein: CASSESRDRKYLNEKLFF
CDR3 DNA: TGTGCCAGCAGTGAATCGAGGGACAGGAAGTATTTAAATGAAAAACTGTTTTTT

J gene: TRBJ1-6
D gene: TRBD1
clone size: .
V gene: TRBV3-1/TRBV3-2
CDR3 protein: CASSQRGTGSSPLHF
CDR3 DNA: TGTGCCAGCAGCCAAAGGGGGACAGGGAGTTCACCCCTCCACTTT

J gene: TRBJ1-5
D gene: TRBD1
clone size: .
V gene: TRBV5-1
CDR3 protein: CASSRGQGANQPQHF
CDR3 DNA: TGCGCCAGCAGCCGAGGACAGGGGGCCAATCAGCCCCAGCATTTT

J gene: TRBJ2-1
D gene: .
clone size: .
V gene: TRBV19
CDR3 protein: CASSRDRLQQFF
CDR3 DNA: TGTGCCAGTAGCCGCGACAGGTTACAGCAGTTCTTC

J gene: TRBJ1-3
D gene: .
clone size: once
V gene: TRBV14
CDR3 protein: CASSRQEDSGNTIYF
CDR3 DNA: TGTGCCAGCAGCCGACAGGAGGACTCTGGAAACACCATATATTTT

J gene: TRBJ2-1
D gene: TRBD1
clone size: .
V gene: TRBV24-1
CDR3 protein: CATSDLETGSSYNEQFF
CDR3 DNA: TGTGCCACCAGTGATTTGGAGACAGGGTCCTCCTACAATGAGCAGTTCTTC

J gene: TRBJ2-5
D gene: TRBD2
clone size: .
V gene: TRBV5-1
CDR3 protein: CASSLGSTSSGGETQYF
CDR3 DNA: TGCGCCAGCAGCTTGGGTTCGACTAGCAGCGGTGGGGAGACCCAGTACTTC

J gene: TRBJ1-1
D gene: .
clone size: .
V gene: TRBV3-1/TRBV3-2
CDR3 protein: CASSHRLSGVPGSRGRAEAFF
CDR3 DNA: TGTGCCAGCAGCCACAGATTGAGTGGGGTACCAGGGAGCCGGGGGAGAGCTGAAGCTTTCTTT